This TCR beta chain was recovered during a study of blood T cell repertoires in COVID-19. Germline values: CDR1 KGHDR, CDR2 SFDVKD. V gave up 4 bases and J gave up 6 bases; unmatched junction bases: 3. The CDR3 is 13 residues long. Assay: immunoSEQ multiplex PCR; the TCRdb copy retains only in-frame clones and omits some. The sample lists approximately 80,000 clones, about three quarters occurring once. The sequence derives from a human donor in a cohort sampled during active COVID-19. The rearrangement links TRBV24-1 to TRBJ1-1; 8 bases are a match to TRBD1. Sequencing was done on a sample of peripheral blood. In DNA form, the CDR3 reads TGTGCCACCAGTGACGGACAGGGCTCTGAAGCTTTCTTT. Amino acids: CATSDGQGSEAFF.